The 9 T cell receptor beta chains reported below all come from one sample, sequenced in a study of human T cells and chemical hapten exposure. Time point: patch test 1, 2 weeks after DPC sensitization. The treatment is: therapeutic diphenylcyclopropenone sensitization with weekly scalp DPC. Unfractionated whole blood yielded the extracted total RNA. One entry per CDR3 protein, called by TCRdb with MiXCR from the RACE reads. Counted here are 30,000 to 40,000 distinct CDR3 sequences, 5.5% to 8% occurring once; the ten biggest clones make up about a tenth. This specimen consisted of whole blood, obtained in connection with sensitization to the hapten diphenylcyclopropenone (DPC). All receptors derive from a woman in her twenties or thirties with alopecia areata. Some clones in this sample may be carry-over from other donors' samples.

This chain uses TRBV4-3 with TRBJ1-5; no definite D call. Germline assignment: CDR1 LGHNA and CDR2 YSLEER. V was trimmed by 0 bases and J by 8 bases, leaving 14 bases between them. The CDR3 is 15 amino acids. The DNA of the CDR3 is TGCGCCAGCAGCCAAGACCGGCAGACGGCTAAGCCCCAGCATTTT. It encodes CASSQDRQTAKPQHF.

This clonotype has just a few counts. V usage is TRBV2 and J usage is TRBJ2-7; 8 nucleotides match TRBD1. Germline values: CDR1 SNHLY, CDR2 FYNNEI. The J segment lost 2 bases and the V segment lost 6 bases, leaving 6 bases of the junction unmatched. There are 14 residues in the CDR3. The CDR3 nucleotides are TGTGCCAGCAGGAGGACAGGGTCTGCCTACGAGCAGTACTTC. It codes for CASRRTGSAYEQYF.

The chain is built from TRBV4-1 and TRBJ2-5, with TRBD2 matching 9 bases. Germline V gene sequence: CDR1 MGHRA, CDR2 YSYEKL. The CDR3 has 15 amino acids. The V segment lost 4 bases and the J segment 5 bases; nucleotides outside the gene matches: 8. DNA for the CDR3: TGCGCCAGCAGCCGCCTAGCGGGGCTGGAGGAGACCCAGTACTTC. This sequence encodes CASSRLAGLEETQYF.

The sample holds a few counts of this clonotype. The chain recombines TRBV11-2 with TRBJ1-3, with D hard to call. CDR1 SGHAT and CDR2 FQNNGV come from the germline V gene. With 1 base removed from V and 0 bases from J, the gap between germline ends came to 7 bases. The CDR3 runs 15 residues. CDR3 DNA sequence: TGTGCCAGCAGCTTAGGACTGAACTCTGGAAACACCATATATTTT. Protein: CASSLGLNSGNTIYF. Full variable domain (remainder filled in from reference TRBV11-2 and TRBJ1-3): EAGVAQSPRYKIIEKRQSVAFWCNPISGHATLYWYQQILGQGPKLLIQFQNNGVVDDSQLPKDRFSAERLKGVDSTLKIQPAKLEDSAVYLCASSLGLNSGNTIYFGEGSWLTVV.

This clonotype was found a few times. The chain has TRBV7-2 and TRBJ2-5; D not resolved. CDR1 is SGHTA, CDR2 FQGNSA, per germline. The CDR3 has 14 amino acids. V shed 5 bases and J shed 0 bases, with 10 bases lying between them. The chain's CDR3 is CASSPDTYQETQYF. CDR3 sequence (DNA): TGTGCCAGCAGCCCAGACACGTACCAAGAGACCCAGTACTTC.

In its sample, this clonotype is medium-sized. This chain links TRBV7-6 with TRBJ2-3, with unresolved D. Trimming pared 3 bases from V and 0 bases from J, leaving 7 bases between. The CDR3 sequence is 14 residues long. Germline V gene lookup returns CDR1 SGHVS and CDR2 FNYEAQ. This chain's CDR3 is CASSFDTSTDTQYF. The CDR3 region has the DNA TGTGCCAGCAGCTTTGACACTAGCACAGATACGCAGTATTTT.

The chain links TRBV12-3 or TRBV12-4 to TRBJ1-5; TRBD1 aligns across 8 bases. The V gene end was trimmed by 5 bases and the J gene end by 3 bases; junction bases not matched to a gene: 6. The CDR3 runs to 15 residues. Written as DNA, the CDR3 is TGTGCCAGCAGTAGGACAGGGAATTACAATCAGCCCCAGCATTTT. Translating it yields CASSRTGNYNQPQHF.

There are a few counts of this clonotype. The chain is built from TRBV6-2 or TRBV6-3 and TRBJ1-6; possibly TRBD1 for D (5 bases). Trimming pared 2 bases from V and 9 bases from J, leaving 20 bases between. CDR1 is MNHEY, CDR2 SVGEGT, per germline. This CDR3 contains 17 residues. Here the CDR3 reads CASSYPGTPLGGSPLHF. The DNA of the CDR3 is TGTGCCAGCAGTTACCCAGGGACCCCACTTGGGGGTTCACCCCTCCACTTT.

J is TRBJ2-1 and V is TRBV12-3 or TRBV12-4; D gene ambiguous. Trimming left V 4 bases short and J 8 bases short, with 9 bases between. CDR3 length: 12 amino acids. CDR3 region: CASSSLSDEQFF. The DNA of the CDR3 is TGTGCCAGCAGTTCCCTTAGTGATGAGCAGTTCTTC.